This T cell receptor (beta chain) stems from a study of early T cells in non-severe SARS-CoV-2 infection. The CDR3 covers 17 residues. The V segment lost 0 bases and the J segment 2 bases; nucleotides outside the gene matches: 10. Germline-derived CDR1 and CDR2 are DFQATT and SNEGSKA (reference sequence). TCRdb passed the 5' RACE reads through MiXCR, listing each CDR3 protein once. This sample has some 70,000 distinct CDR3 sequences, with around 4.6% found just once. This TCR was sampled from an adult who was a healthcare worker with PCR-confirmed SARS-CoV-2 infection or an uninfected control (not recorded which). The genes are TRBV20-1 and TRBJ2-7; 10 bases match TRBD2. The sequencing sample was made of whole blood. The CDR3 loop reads CSARDFRTSGRTYEQYF. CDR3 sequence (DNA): TGCAGTGCTAGAGATTTTAGGACTAGCGGACGAACCTACGAGCAGTACTTC.